Listed here are 20 T cell receptor beta chains from one sample, sequenced in a study of CD8+ T cells in alopecia areata. It was cDNA, reverse transcribed from extracted RNA, that served as the sequencing template. Repertoires were generated with immunoSEQ multiplex PCR, while TCRdb's copy carries only in-frame clones and drops some. The sample lists about 140,000 clones; about three fifths were seen once. Sequencing input: CD8+ T cells sorted from blood. These receptors came from a human donor in good health.

This chain joins TRBV5-1 and TRBJ2-1; D gene uncertain. CDR1 and CDR2 (germline): SGHRS, YFSETQ. The germline V and J ends were trimmed by 2 bases and 2 bases, with 8 bases remaining between them. The CDR3 loop spans 14 amino acids. The CDR3 loop is CASSLYGAYNEQFF. In DNA form, the CDR3 reads TGCGCCAGCAGCTTATACGGAGCCTACAATGAGCAGTTCTTC.

The table lists this clone with a few counts. The chain uses TRBV29-1 and TRBJ1-2; D might be TRBD1 (6 bases). This CDR3 is built from 11 residues. Germline lookup yields CDR1 SQVTM and CDR2 ANQGSEA. V dropped 4 bases and J dropped 8 bases, with 11 bases sitting between them. The DNA of the CDR3 is TGCAGCGTTGCGTTCAGGGGCGGCTACACCTTC. It encodes CSVAFRGGYTF. The full variable domain, its missing parts supplied by reference TRBV29-1 and TRBJ1-2, is SAVISQKPSRDICQRGTSLTIQCQVDSQVTMMFWYRQQPGQSLTLIATANQGSEATYESGFVIDKFPISRPNLTFSTLTVSNMSPEDSSIYLCSVAFRGGYTFGSGTRLTVV.

This chain connects TRBV11-2 to TRBJ1-2; no firm D call. The CDR3 sequence is 15 residues long. Trimming cost V 1 base and J 5 bases, with 14 bases left between them. The germline gives CDR1 SGHAT, CDR2 FQNNGV. CDR3 sequence reads: CASSLVVGPFYGYTF. In DNA, the CDR3 is TGTGCCAGCAGCTTAGTGGTAGGGCCCTTTTATGGCTACACCTTC.

The rearrangement uses TRBV5-1 and TRBJ2-7; D call uncertain. From germline, CDR1 is SGHRS and CDR2 YFSETQ. V lost 4 bases, J lost 4 bases, and 6 bases lay in between. The CDR3 runs to 11 residues. The CDR3 DNA is TGCGCCAGCAGCGACGCGTACGAGCAGTACTTC. Its translation: CASSDAYEQYF. Combining the CDR3 with reference TRBV5-1 and TRBJ2-7 gives the whole variable domain KAGVTQTPRYLIKTRGQQVTLSCSPISGHRSVSWYQQTPGQGLQFLFEYFSETQRNKGNFPGRFSGRQFSNSRSEMNVSTLELGDSALYLCASSDAYEQYFGPGTRLTVT.

The rearrangement links TRBV6-6 to TRBJ2-7; 9 bases fit TRBD1. This CDR3 region has 14 residues. The germline V gene encodes CDR1 MNHNY and CDR2 SVGAGI (reference sequence). V lost 5 bases to trimming and J lost 4 bases; unmatched junction nucleotides: 6. The CDR3 DNA follows: TGTGCCAGCAGTCCCGGGACAGGGAGTTACGAGCAGTACTTC. This codes for CASSPGTGSYEQYF.

The gene calls are TRBV28 and TRBJ2-7; tentative D call: TRBD1 (6 bases). From germline, CDR1 is MDHEN and CDR2 SYDVKM. CDR3 length: 14 amino acids. V lost 6 bases to trimming and J lost 2 bases, with 14 bases between them. CDR3 region: CASRWIQGPYEQYF. Here the CDR3 DNA reads TGTGCCAGCAGGTGGATACAGGGACCCTACGAGCAGTACTTC.

The CDR3 spells CASRSGTEQFF. As DNA, the CDR3 is TGTGCCAGCAGGTCCGGGACTGAACAGTTCTTC. V usage is TRBV28 and J usage is TRBJ2-1; tentatively, D is TRBD2 (6 bases). Trimming removed 6 bases from V and 13 bases from J, with 13 bases in between. CDR3 length equals 11 residues. Germline V gives CDR1 MDHEN, CDR2 SYDVKM.

The rearrangement links TRBV2 to TRBJ2-5; TRBD2 might be the D (5 bases). The CDR3 loop spans 14 amino acids. Per the germline V gene, CDR1 is SNHLY and CDR2 is FYNNEI. Deletions cut 6 bases from V and 0 bases from J, with 11 bases between. The CDR3 sequence: CASRVSGNQETQYF. The CDR3 nucleotides are TGTGCCAGCAGGGTTTCGGGAAACCAAGAGACCCAGTACTTC.

The chain is built from TRBV23-1 and TRBJ2-2; D is unclear. TRBV23-1 is reported as an ORF; its role is uncertain. The CDR3 loop spans 12 amino acids. V was shortened by 4 bases and J by 1 base, with 1 base between the two germline ends. CDR3 sequence reads: CASSLNTGELFF. DNA of the CDR3: TGCGCCAGCAGTCTGAACACCGGGGAGCTGTTTTTT.

The V call is TRBV2, the J call TRBJ1-5; perhaps TRBD1 as D (5 bases). Germline V lookup: CDR1 SNHLY, CDR2 FYNNEI. Trimming pared 1 base from V and 0 bases from J, leaving 13 bases between. The CDR3 runs 17 residues. The CDR3, as DNA: TGTGCCAGCAGTGAAGTTTTAGGGGCCAATAGCAATCAGCCCCAGCATTTT. Protein: CASSEVLGANSNQPQHF.

The chain links TRBV6-6 to TRBJ1-2; D unclear. Germline V CDR1 and CDR2: MNHNY, SVGAGI (reference sequence). There are 14 residues in the CDR3. V dropped 0 bases and J dropped 7 bases, with 12 bases sitting between them. The CDR3 here is CASSYSNRYGGYTF. The CDR3 nucleotides read TGTGCCAGCAGTTACTCGAACCGATATGGTGGCTACACCTTC.

This chain links TRBV5-1 with TRBJ2-1; 7 bases map to TRBD2. Germline-derived CDR1 and CDR2 are SGHRS and YFSETQ. CDR3 length: 16 residues. Unmatched junction bases numbered 6, after V lost 1 base and J lost 2 bases. Here the CDR3 DNA reads TGCGCCAGCAGCTTGTACTCTAGCGGTACCTACAATGAGCAGTTCTTC. Residues: CASSLYSSGTYNEQFF.

The CDR3 loop is CTGGPTTEAFF. The DNA of the CDR3 is TGCACGGGGGGGCCCACCACTGAAGCTTTCTTT. The chain is built from TRBV29-1 and TRBJ1-1, with D possibly being TRBD1 (6 bases). The germline gives CDR1 SQVTM, CDR2 ANQGSEA. The CDR3 length is 11 residues.

This clone was observed a handful of times. The V call is TRBV29-1, the J call TRBJ1-2, with D possibly TRBD1 on 5 matching bases. The V and J ends lost 6 bases and 10 bases respectively, with 27 bases between them. The CDR3 consists of 15 residues. Germline V gives CDR1 SQVTM, CDR2 ANQGSEA. In DNA form, the CDR3 reads TGCAGCGTCGATCCGCTGGAGCGGGGGGGTAGCGACTACACCTTC. This codes for CSVDPLERGGSDYTF.

The sample holds a few counts of this clone. V gene TRBV29-1 combines with J gene TRBJ2-3; TRBD2 matches 16 bases. Trimming removed 6 bases from V and 9 bases from J; junction bases left unmatched: 18. Germline lookup yields CDR1 SQVTM and CDR2 ANQGSEA. The CDR3 length is 18 residues. As DNA, the CDR3 is TGCAGCGTCGGAACTAGGGGACTAGCGGGAGGGCCCCCTGGGACGCAGTATTTT. The encoded protein is CSVGTRGLAGGPPGTQYF.

This clone was found a few times. This chain connects TRBV27 to TRBJ2-2; possible D gene TRBD2, 5 bases. Trimming shortened V by 3 bases and J by 3 bases, and 8 bases separated the two germline ends. The germline CDR1 and CDR2 sequences are MNHEY and SMNVEV (reference sequence). The CDR3 length is 14 residues. The CDR3 protein is CASSFRDYTGELFF. The CDR3 nucleotides are TGTGCCAGCAGTTTCCGGGATTACACCGGGGAGCTGTTTTTT.

This clone showed up just a few times. This chain links TRBV6-5 with TRBJ2-7, with D unresolved. Per germline, CDR1 MNHEY and CDR2 SVGAGI. The germline V and J ends were trimmed by 0 bases and 3 bases, with 9 bases remaining between them. This CDR3 comprises 14 residues. The CDR3 region has the DNA TGTGCCAGCAGTTACTCCATAAACCTCTACGAGCAGTACTTC. Protein product: CASSYSINLYEQYF.

The rearrangement links TRBV19 to TRBJ1-5; no reliable D call. The V end lost 6 bases, the J end lost 6 bases, and 15 bases lay between the germline ends. The CDR3 covers 14 residues. Germline loops: CDR1 LNHDA, CDR2 SQIVND (reference sequence). The CDR3 protein is CASRVEGNGQPQHF. The DNA of the CDR3 is TGTGCCAGTAGAGTGGAGGGTAATGGTCAGCCCCAGCATTTT.

The chain has TRBV30 and TRBJ2-4, with D uncertain. Germline assignment: CDR1 GTSNPN and CDR2 SVGIG (reference sequence). V was trimmed by 1 base and J by 1 base, leaving 11 bases between them. This CDR3 comprises 15 residues. CDR3 DNA sequence: TGTGCCTGGAGTGAAGGGTTTGGGGCCAAAAACATTCAGTACTTC. Its protein product is CAWSEGFGAKNIQYF.

The chain carries TRBV5-4 and TRBJ2-3; D uncertain. This CDR3 is built from 12 residues. Germline loops: CDR1 SGHNT, CDR2 YYREEE (reference sequence). V gave up 5 bases and J gave up 4 bases, with 8 bases separating them. CDR3 coding DNA: TGTGCCAGCAGTAAAATAGCAGATACGCAGTATTTT. Its translation: CASSKIADTQYF.